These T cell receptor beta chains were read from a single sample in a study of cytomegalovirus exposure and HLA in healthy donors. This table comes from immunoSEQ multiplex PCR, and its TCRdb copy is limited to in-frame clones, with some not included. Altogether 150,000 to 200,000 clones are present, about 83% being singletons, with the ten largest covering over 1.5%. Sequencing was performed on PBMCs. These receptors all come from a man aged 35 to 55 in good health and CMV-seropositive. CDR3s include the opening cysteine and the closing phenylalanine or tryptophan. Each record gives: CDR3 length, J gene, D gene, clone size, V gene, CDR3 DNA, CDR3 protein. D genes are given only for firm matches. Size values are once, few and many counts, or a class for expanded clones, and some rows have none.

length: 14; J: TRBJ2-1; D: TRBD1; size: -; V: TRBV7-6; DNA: TGTGCCAGCAGCTCGGGACAGGGGATTGATGAGCAGTTCTTC; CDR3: CASSSGQGIDEQFF
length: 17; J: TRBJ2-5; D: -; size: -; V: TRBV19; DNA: TGTGCCAGTAGTATGGATTGGGGACAAGGGGGAAAAGAGACCCAGTACTTC; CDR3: CASSMDWGQGGKETQYF
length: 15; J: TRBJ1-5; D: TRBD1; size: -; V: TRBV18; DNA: TGTGCCAGCTCACCAGGGACAGGGGTTAACCAGCCCCAGCATTTT; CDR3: CASSPGTGVNQPQHF
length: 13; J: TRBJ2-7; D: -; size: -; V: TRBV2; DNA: TGTGCCAGCAACAGGGACCCCATCTACGAGCAGTACTTC; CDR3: CASNRDPIYEQYF
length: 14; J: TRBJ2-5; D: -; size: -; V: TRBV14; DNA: TGTGCCAGCAGCCAACTCGGAGAAGGAGAGACCCAGTACTTC; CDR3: CASSQLGEGETQYF
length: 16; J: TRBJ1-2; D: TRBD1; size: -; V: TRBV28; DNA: TGTGCCAGCAGTCTAACCGCTCCGGGACAGTCTTATGGCTACACCTTC; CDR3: CASSLTAPGQSYGYTF
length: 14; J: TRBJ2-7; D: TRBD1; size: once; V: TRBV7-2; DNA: TGTGCCAGCAGCGTGACAGGGGATCGGTACGAGCAGTACTTC; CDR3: CASSVTGDRYEQYF
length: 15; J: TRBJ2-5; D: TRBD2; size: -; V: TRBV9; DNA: TGTGCCAGCAGCGTAAGCGGGAGACCACAAGAGACCCAGTACTTC; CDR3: CASSVSGRPQETQYF
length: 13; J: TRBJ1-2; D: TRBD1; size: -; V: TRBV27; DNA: TGTGCCAGCAGTTCCGGACAGGGGTTTAGGGTCCTCTTC; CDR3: CASSSGQGFRVLF
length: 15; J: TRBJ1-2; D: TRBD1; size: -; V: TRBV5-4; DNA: TGTGCCAGCAGCTCCCCGAAGGGACAGGGCGACGGCTACACCTTC; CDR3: CASSSPKGQGDGYTF
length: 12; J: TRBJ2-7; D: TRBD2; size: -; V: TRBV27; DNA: TGTGCCACTAGCGGGAGCTCCTACGAGCAGTACTTC; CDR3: CATSGSSYEQYF
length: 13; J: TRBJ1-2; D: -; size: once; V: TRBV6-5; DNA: TGTGCCAGCAGTTACCTGACAGACTATGGCTACACCTTC; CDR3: CASSYLTDYGYTF
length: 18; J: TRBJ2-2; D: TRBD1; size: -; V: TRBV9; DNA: TGTGCCAGCAGCGCCGAAATAGGGTGGGACAGGGGAACCGGGGAGCTGTTTTTT; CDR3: CASSAEIGWDRGTGELFF
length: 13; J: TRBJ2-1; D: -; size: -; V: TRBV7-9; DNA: TGTGCCAGCAGCGCTGGACTCCCGAATGAGCAGTTCTTC; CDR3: CASSAGLPNEQFF
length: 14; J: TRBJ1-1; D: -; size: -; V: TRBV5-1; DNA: TGCGCCAGCAGGGCCGGGACTGAAAACACTGAAGCTTTCTTT; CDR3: CASRAGTENTEAFF
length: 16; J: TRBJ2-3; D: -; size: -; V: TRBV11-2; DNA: TGTGCCAGCAGCTTAAGGGGCGGATTTAGCACAGATACGCAGTATTTT; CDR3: CASSLRGGFSTDTQYF
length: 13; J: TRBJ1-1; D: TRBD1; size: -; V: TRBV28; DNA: TGTGCCAGCAGTTCCAGACAGGGCCTTGAAGCTTTCTTT; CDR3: CASSSRQGLEAFF
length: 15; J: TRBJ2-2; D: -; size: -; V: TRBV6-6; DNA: TGTGCCAGCAGGGCCGGGCAGGGTCACACCGGGGAGCTGTTTTTT; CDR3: CASRAGQGHTGELFF
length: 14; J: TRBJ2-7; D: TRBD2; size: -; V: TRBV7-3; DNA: TGTGCCAGCAGCTCGGAGCGGGAGATGAACGAGCAGTACTTC; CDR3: CASSSEREMNEQYF
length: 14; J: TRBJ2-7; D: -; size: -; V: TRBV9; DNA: TGTGCCAGCAGCGCCGCGCCAGGCCCCTACGAGCAGTACTTC; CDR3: CASSAAPGPYEQYF
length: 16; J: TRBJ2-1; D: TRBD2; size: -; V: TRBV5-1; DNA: TGCGCCAGCAGCCCGGGACTAGCGGGAATCGACAATGAGCAGTTCTTC; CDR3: CASSPGLAGIDNEQFF
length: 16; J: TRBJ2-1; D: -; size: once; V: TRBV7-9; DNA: TGTGCCAGCAGCCACTGGACAGCCCCTTTGAATGATGGGCAGTTCTTC; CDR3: CASSHWTAPLNDGQFF
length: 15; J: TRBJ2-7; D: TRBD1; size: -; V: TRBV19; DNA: TGTGCCAGTAGTGCGCGGACAGGGGGGATGGACGAGCAGTACTTC; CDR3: CASSARTGGMDEQYF
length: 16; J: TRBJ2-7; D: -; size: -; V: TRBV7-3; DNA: TGTGCCAGCAGCTTGCGGGGGACAGGCTACTCCTACGAGCAGTACTTC; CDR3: CASSLRGTGYSYEQYF
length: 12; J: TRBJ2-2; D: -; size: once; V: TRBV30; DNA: TGTGCCTGGAGTGCGGTTTACGGGGAGCTGTTTTTT; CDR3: CAWSAVYGELFF
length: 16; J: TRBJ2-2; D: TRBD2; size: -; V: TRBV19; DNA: TGTGCCAGTAGTCCGAGGGGCGGGAGGGAGACCGGGGAGCTGTTTTTT; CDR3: CASSPRGGRETGELFF